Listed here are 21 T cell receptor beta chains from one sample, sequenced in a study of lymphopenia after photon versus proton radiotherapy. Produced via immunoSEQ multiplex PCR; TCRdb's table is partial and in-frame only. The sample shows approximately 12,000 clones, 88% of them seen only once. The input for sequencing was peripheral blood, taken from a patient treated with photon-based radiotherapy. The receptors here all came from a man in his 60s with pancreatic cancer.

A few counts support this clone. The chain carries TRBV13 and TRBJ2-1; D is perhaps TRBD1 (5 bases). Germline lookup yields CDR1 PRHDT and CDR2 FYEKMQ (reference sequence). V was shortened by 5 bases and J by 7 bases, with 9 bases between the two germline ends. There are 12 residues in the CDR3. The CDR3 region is CASSRTQNEQFF. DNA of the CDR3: TGTGCCAGCAGCCGGACACAAAATGAGCAGTTCTTC.

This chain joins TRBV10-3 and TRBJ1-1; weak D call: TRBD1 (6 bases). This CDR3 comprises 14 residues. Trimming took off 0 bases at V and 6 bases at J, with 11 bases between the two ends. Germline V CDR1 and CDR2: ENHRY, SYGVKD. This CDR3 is CAISESKGEPEAFF. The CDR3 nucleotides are TGTGCCATCAGTGAGTCGAAGGGGGAGCCTGAAGCTTTCTTT.

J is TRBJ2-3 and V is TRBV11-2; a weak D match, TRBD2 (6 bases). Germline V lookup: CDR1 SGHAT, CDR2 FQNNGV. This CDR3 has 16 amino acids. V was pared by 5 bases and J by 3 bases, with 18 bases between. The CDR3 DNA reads TGTGCCAGCAGCCGGCGACTAGAAGGCTTGACAGATACGCAGTATTTT. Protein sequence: CASSRRLEGLTDTQYF. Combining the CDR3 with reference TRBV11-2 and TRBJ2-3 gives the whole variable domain EAGVAQSPRYKIIEKRQSVAFWCNPISGHATLYWYQQILGQGPKLLIQFQNNGVVDDSQLPKDRFSAERLKGVDSTLKIQPAKLEDSAVYLCASSRRLEGLTDTQYFGPGTRLTVL.

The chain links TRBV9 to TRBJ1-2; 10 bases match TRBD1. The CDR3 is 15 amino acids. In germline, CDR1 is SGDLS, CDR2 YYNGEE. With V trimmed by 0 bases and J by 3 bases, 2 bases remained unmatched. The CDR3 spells CASSVGQGADYGYTF. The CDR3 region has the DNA TGTGCCAGCAGCGTAGGACAGGGGGCGGACTATGGCTACACCTTC.

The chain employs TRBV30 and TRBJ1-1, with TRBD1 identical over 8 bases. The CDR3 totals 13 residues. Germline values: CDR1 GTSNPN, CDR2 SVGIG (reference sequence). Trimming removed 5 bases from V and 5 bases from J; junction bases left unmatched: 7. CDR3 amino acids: CAWEDRVGTEAFF. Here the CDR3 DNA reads TGTGCCTGGGAGGACAGGGTGGGGACTGAAGCTTTCTTT.

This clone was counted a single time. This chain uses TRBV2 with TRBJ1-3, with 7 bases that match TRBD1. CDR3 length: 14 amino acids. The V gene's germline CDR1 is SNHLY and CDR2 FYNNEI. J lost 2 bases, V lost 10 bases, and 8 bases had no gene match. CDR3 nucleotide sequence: TGTGCCACCGAACCAGACAGGGCTGGAAACACCATATATTTT. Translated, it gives CATEPDRAGNTIYF. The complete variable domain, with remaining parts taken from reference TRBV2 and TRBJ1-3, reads EPEVTQTPSHQVTQMGQEVILRCVPISNHLYFYWYRQILGQKVEFLVSFYNNEISEKSEIFDDQFSVERPDGSNFTLKIRSTKLEDSAMYFCATEPDRAGNTIYFGEGSWLTVV.

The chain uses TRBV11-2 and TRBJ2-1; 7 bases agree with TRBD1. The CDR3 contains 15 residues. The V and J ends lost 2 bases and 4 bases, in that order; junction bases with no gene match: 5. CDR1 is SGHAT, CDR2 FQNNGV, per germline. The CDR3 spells CASSLNRGSYNEQFF. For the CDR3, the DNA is TGTGCCAGCAGCTTAAACAGGGGTAGTTACAATGAGCAGTTCTTC.

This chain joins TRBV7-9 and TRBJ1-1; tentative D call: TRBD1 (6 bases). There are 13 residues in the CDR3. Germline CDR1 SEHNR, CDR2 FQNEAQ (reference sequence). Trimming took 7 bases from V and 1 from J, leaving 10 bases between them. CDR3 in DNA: TGTGCCAGCATCGGGACAAAGAACACTGAAGCTTTCTTT. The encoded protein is CASIGTKNTEAFF.

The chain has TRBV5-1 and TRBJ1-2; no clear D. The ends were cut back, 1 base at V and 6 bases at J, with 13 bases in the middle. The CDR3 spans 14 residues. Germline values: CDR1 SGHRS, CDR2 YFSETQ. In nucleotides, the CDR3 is TGCGCCAGCAGCTTGAGTCGGGGTAAGGATGGCTACACCTTC. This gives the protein CASSLSRGKDGYTF.

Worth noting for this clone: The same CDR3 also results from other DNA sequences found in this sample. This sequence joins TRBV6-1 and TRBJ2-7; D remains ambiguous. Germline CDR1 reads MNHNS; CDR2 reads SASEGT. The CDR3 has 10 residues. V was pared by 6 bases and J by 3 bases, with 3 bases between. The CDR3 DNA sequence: TGTGCCAGCAGCGACTACGAGCAGTACTTC. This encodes CASSDYEQYF.

The CDR3 protein is CSVVDRETQYF. Written as DNA, the CDR3 is TGCAGCGTTGTCGATAGGGAGACCCAGTACTTC. This sequence joins TRBV29-1 and TRBJ2-5; D call uncertain. The CDR3 contains 11 residues. Germline assignment: CDR1 SQVTM and CDR2 ANQGSEA. Trimming cost V 4 bases and J 5 bases, with 8 bases left between them.

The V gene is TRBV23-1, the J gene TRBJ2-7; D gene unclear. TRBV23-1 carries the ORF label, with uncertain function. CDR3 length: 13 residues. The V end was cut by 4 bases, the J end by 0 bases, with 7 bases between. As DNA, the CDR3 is TGCGCCAGCAGTCGCCGGAGCTCCTACGAGCAGTACTTC. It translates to CASSRRSSYEQYF.

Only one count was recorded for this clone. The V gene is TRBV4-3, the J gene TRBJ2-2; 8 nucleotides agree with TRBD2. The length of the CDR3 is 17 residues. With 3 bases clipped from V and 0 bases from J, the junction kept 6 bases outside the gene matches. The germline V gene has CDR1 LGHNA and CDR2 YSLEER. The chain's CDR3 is CASSQAPSGPNTGELFF. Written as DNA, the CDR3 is TGCGCCAGCAGCCAGGCTCCTAGCGGGCCGAACACCGGGGAGCTGTTTTTT.

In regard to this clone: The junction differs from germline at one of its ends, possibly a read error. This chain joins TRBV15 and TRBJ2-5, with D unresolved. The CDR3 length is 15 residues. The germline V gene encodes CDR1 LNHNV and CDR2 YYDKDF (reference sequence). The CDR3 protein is CATRRESLPQETQYF. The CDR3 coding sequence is TGTGCCACCAGAAGAGAGTCACTCCCCCAAGAGACCCAGTACTTC. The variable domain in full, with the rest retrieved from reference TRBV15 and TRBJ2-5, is DAMVIQNPRYQVTQFGKPVTLSCSQTLNHNVMYWYQQKSSQAPKLLFHYYDKDFNNEADTPDNFQSRRPNTSFCFLDIRSPGLGDTAMYLCATRRESLPQETQYFGPGTRLLVL.

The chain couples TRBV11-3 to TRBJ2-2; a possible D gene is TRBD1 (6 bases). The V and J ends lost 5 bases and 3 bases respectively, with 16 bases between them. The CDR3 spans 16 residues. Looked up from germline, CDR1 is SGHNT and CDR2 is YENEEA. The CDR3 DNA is TGTGCCAGCAGCCCGCCCCAGGGGATGTACACCGGGGAGCTGTTTTTT. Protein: CASSPPQGMYTGELFF.

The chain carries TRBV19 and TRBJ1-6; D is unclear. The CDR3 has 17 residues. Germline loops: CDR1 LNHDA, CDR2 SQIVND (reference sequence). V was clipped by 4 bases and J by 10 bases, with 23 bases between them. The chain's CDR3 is CASSTPPHEGWRSPLHF. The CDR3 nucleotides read TGTGCCAGTAGTACCCCCCCCCACGAAGGGTGGCGATCACCCCTCCACTTT.

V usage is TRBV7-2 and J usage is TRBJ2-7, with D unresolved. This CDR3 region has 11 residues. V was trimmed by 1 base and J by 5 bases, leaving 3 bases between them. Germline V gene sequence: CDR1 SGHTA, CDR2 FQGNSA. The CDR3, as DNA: TGTGCCAGCAGCTTAGTTGACGAGCAGTACTTC. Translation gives CASSLVDEQYF.

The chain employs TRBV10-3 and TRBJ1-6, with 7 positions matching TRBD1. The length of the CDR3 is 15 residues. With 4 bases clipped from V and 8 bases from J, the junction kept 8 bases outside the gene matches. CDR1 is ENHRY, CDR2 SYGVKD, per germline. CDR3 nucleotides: TGTGCCATCAGTGCAAGCGGGACAGACTATTCACCCCTCCACTTT. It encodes CAISASGTDYSPLHF.

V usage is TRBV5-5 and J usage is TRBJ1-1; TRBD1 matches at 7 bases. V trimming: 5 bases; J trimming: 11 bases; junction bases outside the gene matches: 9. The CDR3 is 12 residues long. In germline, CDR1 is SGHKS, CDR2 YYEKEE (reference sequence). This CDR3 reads CASREWTGHAFF. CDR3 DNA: TGTGCCAGCAGGGAGTGGACAGGCCACGCTTTCTTT.

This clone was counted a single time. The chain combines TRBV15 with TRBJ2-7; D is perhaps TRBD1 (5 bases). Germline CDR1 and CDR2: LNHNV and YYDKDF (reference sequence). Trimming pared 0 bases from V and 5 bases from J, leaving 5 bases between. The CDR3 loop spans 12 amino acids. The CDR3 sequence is CATSRDRDEQYF. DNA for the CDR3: TGTGCCACCAGCAGAGACAGGGACGAGCAGTACTTC.

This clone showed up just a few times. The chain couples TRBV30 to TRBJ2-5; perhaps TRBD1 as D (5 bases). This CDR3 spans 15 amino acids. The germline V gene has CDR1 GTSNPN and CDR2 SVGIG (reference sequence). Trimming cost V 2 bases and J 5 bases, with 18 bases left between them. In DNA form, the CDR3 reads TGTGCCTGGAGTATAACGGTGGGGCCGCGGGAGACCCAGTACTTC. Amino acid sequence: CAWSITVGPRETQYF.